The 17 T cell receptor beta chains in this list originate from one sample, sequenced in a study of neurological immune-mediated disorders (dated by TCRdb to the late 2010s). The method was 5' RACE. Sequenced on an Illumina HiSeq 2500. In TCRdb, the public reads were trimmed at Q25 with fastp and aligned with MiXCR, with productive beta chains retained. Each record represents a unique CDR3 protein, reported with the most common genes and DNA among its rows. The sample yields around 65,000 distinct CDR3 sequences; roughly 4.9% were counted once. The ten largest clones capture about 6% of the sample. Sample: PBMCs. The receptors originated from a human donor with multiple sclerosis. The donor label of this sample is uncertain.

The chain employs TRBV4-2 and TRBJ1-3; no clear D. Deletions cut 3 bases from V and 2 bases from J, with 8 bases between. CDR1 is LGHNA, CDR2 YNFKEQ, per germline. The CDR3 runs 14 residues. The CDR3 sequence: CASSQQDPGNTIYF. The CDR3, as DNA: TGTGCCAGCAGCCAGCAGGATCCTGGAAACACCATATATTTT.

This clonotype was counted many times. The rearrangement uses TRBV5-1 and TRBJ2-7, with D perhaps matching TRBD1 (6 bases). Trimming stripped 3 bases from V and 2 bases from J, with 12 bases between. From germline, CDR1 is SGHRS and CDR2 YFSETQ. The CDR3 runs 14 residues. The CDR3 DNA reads TGCGCCAGCAGCTCTGGACAGCATCCCTACGAGCAGTACTTC. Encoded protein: CASSSGQHPYEQYF.

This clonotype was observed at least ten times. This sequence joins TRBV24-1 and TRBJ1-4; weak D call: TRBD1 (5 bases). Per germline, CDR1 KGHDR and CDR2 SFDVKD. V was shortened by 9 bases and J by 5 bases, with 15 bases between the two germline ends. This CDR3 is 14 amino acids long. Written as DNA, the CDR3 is TGTGCCACCCCGCATATACGACAGAATGAAAAACTGTTTTTT. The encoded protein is CATPHIRQNEKLFF.

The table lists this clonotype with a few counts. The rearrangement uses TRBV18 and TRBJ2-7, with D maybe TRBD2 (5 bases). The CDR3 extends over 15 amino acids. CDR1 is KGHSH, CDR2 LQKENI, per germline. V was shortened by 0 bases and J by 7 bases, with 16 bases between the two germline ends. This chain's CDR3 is CASSPPVFYTGEQYF. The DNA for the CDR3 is TGTGCCAGCTCACCACCGGTGTTTTATACGGGGGAGCAGTACTTC.

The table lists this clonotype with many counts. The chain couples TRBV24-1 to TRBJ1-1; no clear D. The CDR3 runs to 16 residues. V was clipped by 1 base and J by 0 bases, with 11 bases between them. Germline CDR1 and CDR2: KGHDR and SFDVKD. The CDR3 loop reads CATSDFGRPMNTEAFF. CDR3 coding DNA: TGTGCCACCAGTGATTTCGGGCGGCCGATGAACACTGAAGCTTTCTTT.

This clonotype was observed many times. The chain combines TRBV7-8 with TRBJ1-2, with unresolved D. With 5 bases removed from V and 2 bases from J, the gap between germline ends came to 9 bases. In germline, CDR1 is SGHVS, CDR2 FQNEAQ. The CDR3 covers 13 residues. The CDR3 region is CASSQQQNYGYTF. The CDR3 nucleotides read TGTGCCAGCAGCCAACAGCAGAACTATGGCTACACCTTC.

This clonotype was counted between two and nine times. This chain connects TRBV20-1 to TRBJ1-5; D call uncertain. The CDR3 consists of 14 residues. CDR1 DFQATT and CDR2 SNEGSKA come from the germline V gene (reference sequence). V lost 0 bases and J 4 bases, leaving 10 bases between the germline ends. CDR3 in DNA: TGCAGTGCTAGAGAAGGGCCTCCAAATCAGCCCCAGCATTTT. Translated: CSAREGPPNQPQHF.

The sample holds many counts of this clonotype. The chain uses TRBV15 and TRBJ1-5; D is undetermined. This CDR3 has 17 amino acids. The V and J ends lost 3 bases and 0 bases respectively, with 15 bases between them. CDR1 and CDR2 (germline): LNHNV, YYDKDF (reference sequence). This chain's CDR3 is CATSSRRTVTSNQPQHF. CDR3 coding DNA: TGTGCCACCAGCAGCCGACGAACAGTAACTAGCAATCAGCCCCAGCATTTT.

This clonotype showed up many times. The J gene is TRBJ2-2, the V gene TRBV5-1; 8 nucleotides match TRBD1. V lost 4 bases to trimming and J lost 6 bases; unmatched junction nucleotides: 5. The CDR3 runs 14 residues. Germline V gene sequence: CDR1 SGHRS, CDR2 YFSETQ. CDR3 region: CASSRAQGAGELFF. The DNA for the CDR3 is TGCGCCAGCAGCCGAGCACAGGGGGCCGGGGAGCTGTTTTTT.

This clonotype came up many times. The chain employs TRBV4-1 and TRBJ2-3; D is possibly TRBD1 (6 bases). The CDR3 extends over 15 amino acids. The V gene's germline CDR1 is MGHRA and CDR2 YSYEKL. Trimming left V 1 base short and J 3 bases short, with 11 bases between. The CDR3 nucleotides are TGCGCCAGCAGCCAAGCCAGGGGCGGGACAGATACGCAGTATTTT. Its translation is CASSQARGGTDTQYF.

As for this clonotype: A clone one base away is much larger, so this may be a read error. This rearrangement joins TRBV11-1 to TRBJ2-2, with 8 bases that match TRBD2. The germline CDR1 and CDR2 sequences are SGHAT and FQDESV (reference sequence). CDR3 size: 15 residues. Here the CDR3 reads CASSYPRGGTGDLFF. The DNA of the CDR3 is TGTGCCAGCAGCTACCCACGGGGGGGCACCGGGGACCTGTTTTTT.

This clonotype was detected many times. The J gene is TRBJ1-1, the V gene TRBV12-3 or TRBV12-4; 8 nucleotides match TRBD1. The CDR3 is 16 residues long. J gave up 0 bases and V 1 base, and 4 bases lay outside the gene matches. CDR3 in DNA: TGTGCCAGCAGTTTAGGGACAGGGCCCCTGAACACTGAAGCTTTCTTT. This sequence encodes CASSLGTGPLNTEAFF.

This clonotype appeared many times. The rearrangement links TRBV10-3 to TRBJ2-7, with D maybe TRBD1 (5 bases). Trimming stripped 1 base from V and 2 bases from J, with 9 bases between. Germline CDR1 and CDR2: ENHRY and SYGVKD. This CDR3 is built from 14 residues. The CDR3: CAISEFWGPYEQYF. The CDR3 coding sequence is TGTGCCATCAGTGAGTTCTGGGGCCCCTACGAGCAGTACTTC.

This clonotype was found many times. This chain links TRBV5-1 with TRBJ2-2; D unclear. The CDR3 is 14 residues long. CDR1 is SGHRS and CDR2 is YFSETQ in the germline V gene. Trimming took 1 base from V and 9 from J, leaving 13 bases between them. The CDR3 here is CASSLTVEHRELFF. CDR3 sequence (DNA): TGCGCCAGCAGCTTGACAGTAGAACACCGGGAGCTGTTTTTT.

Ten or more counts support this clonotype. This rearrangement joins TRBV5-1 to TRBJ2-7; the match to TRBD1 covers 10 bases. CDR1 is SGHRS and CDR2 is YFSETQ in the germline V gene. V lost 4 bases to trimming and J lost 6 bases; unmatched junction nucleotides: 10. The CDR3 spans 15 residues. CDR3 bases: TGCGCCAGCAGCCCCCCCGGAGACAGGGGGCGCGAGCAGTACTTC. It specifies CASSPPGDRGREQYF.

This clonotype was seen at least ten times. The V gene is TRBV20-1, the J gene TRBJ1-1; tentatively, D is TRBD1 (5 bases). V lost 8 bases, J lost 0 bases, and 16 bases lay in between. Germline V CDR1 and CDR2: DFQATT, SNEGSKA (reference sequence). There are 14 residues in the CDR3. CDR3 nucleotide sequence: TGCAGTTTTCGCGGGGGGGTCCTGAACACTGAAGCTTTCTTT. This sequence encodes CSFRGGVLNTEAFF.

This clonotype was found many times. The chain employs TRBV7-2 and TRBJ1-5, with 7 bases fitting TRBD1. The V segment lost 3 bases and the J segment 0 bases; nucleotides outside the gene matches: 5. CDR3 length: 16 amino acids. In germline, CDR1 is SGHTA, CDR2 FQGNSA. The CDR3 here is CASSFGTAYSNQPQHF. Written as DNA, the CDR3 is TGTGCCAGCAGCTTTGGGACAGCGTATAGCAATCAGCCCCAGCATTTT.